The 20 T cell receptor beta chains in this list originate from one sample, sequenced in a study of cytomegalovirus exposure and HLA in healthy donors. The study ran its PCR with 60 Vbeta and 13 Jbeta primers. Clones were read by immunoSEQ multiplex PCR, and TCRdb kept only the in-frame ones, dropping some. The sample carries some 190,000 clones, around 80% recorded once. The sequencing input was PBMCs. The receptors here all came from a woman aged 25 to 39 in good health and CMV-seronegative.

A few counts support this clone. Other DNA sequences of this sample code for an identical CDR3. This chain links TRBV9 with TRBJ1-1; no reliable D call. The CDR3 extends over 13 amino acids. Germline V gives CDR1 SGDLS, CDR2 YYNGEE. The ends were cut back, 1 base at V and 1 base at J, with 5 bases in the middle. The CDR3 nucleotides are TGTGCCAGCAGCGTAACGGGGAACACTGAAGCTTTCTTT. The encoded protein is CASSVTGNTEAFF.

This chain links TRBV5-4 with TRBJ1-4; D is perhaps TRBD1 (5 bases). This CDR3 has 15 amino acids. Trimming took 3 bases from V and 3 from J, leaving 12 bases between them. In germline, CDR1 is SGHNT, CDR2 YYREEE (reference sequence). CDR3 DNA sequence: TGTGCCAGCAGCTCGGCGGGACCAGCTAATGAAAAACTGTTTTTT. Residues: CASSSAGPANEKLFF. Filled out from reference TRBV5-4 and TRBJ1-4, the complete variable domain reads ETGVTQSPTHLIKTRGQQVTLRCSSQSGHNTVSWYQQALGQGPQFIFQYYREEENGRGNFPPRFSGLQFPNYSSELNVNALELDDSALYLCASSSAGPANEKLFFGSGTQLSVL.

The rearrangement uses TRBV19 and TRBJ2-3; D not resolved. V was cut by 4 bases and J by 2 bases, with 4 bases left in between. Germline lookup yields CDR1 LNHDA and CDR2 SQIVND (reference sequence). This CDR3 has 12 residues. Here the CDR3 DNA reads TGTGCCAGTAGTACTTTCACAGATACGCAGTATTTT. Its translation is CASSTFTDTQYF.

J is TRBJ2-7 and V is TRBV7-9, with D perhaps TRBD1 (6 bases). The CDR3 has 14 amino acids. Germline V gene sequence: CDR1 SEHNR, CDR2 FQNEAQ (reference sequence). V was cut by 5 bases and J by 7 bases, with 18 bases left in between. CDR3 amino acids: CASSTTGFFTEQYF. The CDR3 nucleotides are TGTGCCAGCAGCACGACAGGTTTTTTTACGGAGCAGTACTTC.

The V call is TRBV11-2, the J call TRBJ2-1, with 10 bases identical to TRBD2. The germline gives CDR1 SGHAT, CDR2 FQNNGV. The V segment lost 1 base and the J segment 12 bases; nucleotides outside the gene matches: 6. There are 14 residues in the CDR3. CDR3 amino acids: CASSLVLAGAGQFF. CDR3 nucleotides: TGTGCCAGCAGCTTAGTCCTAGCGGGGGCGGGGCAGTTCTTC. Full variable domain (remainder filled in from reference TRBV11-2 and TRBJ2-1): EAGVAQSPRYKIIEKRQSVAFWCNPISGHATLYWYQQILGQGPKLLIQFQNNGVVDDSQLPKDRFSAERLKGVDSTLKIQPAKLEDSAVYLCASSLVLAGAGQFFGPGTRLTVL.

This chain joins TRBV7-9 and TRBJ1-4; 7 bases are shared with TRBD1. The junction had 19 bases not matched to a gene; V was cut back by 5 bases and J by 7 bases. CDR1 SEHNR and CDR2 FQNEAQ come from the germline V gene (reference sequence). The length of the CDR3 is 18 residues. The CDR3 is CASSPIRRQGRLSEKLFF. The CDR3 DNA is TGTGCCAGCAGCCCTATTCGACGACAGGGCCGTCTAAGTGAAAAACTGTTTTTT.

The rearrangement joins TRBV7-2 to TRBJ2-7; 14 bases line up with TRBD2. V trimming: 6 bases; J trimming: 3 bases; junction bases outside the gene matches: 7. Germline assignment: CDR1 SGHTA and CDR2 FQGNSA. The CDR3 covers 16 residues. This CDR3 is CASSRGLAGGGYEQYF. The CDR3 DNA reads TGTGCCAGCAGTCGCGGACTAGCGGGGGGAGGCTACGAGCAGTACTTC.

The chain couples TRBV19 to TRBJ1-5; weak D call: TRBD1 (5 bases). The germline CDR1 and CDR2 sequences are LNHDA and SQIVND (reference sequence). This CDR3 region has 15 residues. V gave up 3 bases and J gave up 3 bases, with 12 bases separating them. The CDR3 loop is CASSIQGGTNQPQHF. The CDR3 nucleotides read TGTGCCAGTAGTATCCAGGGAGGGACCAATCAGCCCCAGCATTTT.

The chain uses TRBV10-1 and TRBJ1-6, with D maybe TRBD1 (6 bases). Deletions cut 3 bases from V and 9 bases from J, with 21 bases between. The CDR3 is 17 amino acids. The germline CDR1 and CDR2 sequences are WNHNN and SYGVQD (reference sequence). The DNA for the CDR3 is TGCGCCAGCAGTGACCCCAGGGGCCCCGGCTTGGGTTCACCCCTCCACTTT. Protein sequence: CASSDPRGPGLGSPLHF.

The chain is built from TRBV16 and TRBJ1-2, with D possibly TRBD1 on 6 matching bases. The CDR3 loop spans 13 amino acids. CDR1 is KGHSY, CDR2 FQNENV, per germline. Trimming cost V 2 bases and J 8 bases, with 12 bases left between them. CDR3 nucleotides: TGTGCCAGCAGCCAAAGGACAGACGGAGGCTACACCTTC. Encoded protein: CASSQRTDGGYTF.

J is TRBJ1-4 and V is TRBV7-2; 9 bases are shared with TRBD1. The CDR3 loop spans 16 amino acids. Germline V gives CDR1 SGHTA, CDR2 FQGNSA. J lost 3 bases, V lost 5 bases, and 7 bases had no gene match. CDR3 nucleotides: TGTGCCAGCAGCCCTGGACAGGGGAACGCTAATGAAAAACTGTTTTTT. It is translated as CASSPGQGNANEKLFF.

The chain joins TRBV6-1 to TRBJ2-1; 7 nucleotides agree with TRBD2. The V and J ends lost 4 bases and 10 bases, in that order; junction bases with no gene match: 4. Germline CDR1 MNHNS, CDR2 SASEGT. This CDR3 region has 12 residues. CDR3 amino acids: CASSVYGGEQFF. The CDR3 DNA is TGTGCCAGCAGTGTCTACGGGGGGGAGCAGTTCTTC.

The chain uses TRBV5-8 and TRBJ1-3; 8 bases line up with TRBD1. This CDR3 has 14 amino acids. The germline V gene has CDR1 SGHTS and CDR2 YDEGEE. Germline trimming cut 4 bases from V and 8 bases from J; bases unmatched to any gene: 8. CDR3 sequence reads: CASSPGQGWDTIYF. CDR3 coding DNA: TGTGCCAGCAGCCCCGGACAGGGTTGGGACACCATATATTTT.

The chain combines TRBV6-5 with TRBJ1-6; the D gene is possibly TRBD1 (5 bases). Germline CDR1 is MNHEY and CDR2 is SVGAGI. This CDR3 has 15 residues. V was pared by 0 bases and J by 9 bases, with 12 bases between. CDR3 sequence reads: CASSYSAGQGSPLHF. CDR3 DNA: TGTGCCAGCAGTTACTCTGCGGGGCAGGGTTCACCCCTCCACTTT.

The CDR3 loop reads CASSRGTATQSYEQYF. CDR3 nucleotide sequence: TGCGCCAGCAGCCGAGGAACCGCCACGCAATCGTACGAGCAGTACTTC. The rearrangement joins TRBV5-1 to TRBJ2-7; D remains ambiguous. Per the germline V gene, CDR1 is SGHRS and CDR2 is YFSETQ. The CDR3 loop spans 16 amino acids. Trimming shortened V by 4 bases and J by 4 bases, and 21 bases separated the two germline ends.

The V and J genes are TRBV11-2 and TRBJ2-5, with 8 positions matching TRBD2. V lost 4 bases and J lost 2; bases outside the gene matches: 12. Germline-derived CDR1 and CDR2 are SGHAT and FQNNGV. This CDR3 spans 17 amino acids. The CDR3 protein is CASSSTHDLAGQETQYF. In nucleotides, the CDR3 is TGTGCCAGCAGCTCCACTCATGACTTAGCGGGGCAAGAGACCCAGTACTTC.

The rearrangement uses TRBV6-6 and TRBJ2-1, with a tentative D call TRBD2 (5 bases). The germline gives CDR1 MNHNY, CDR2 SVGAGI (reference sequence). V lost 4 bases and J lost 6, with 16 bases in between. This CDR3 comprises 15 residues. The chain's CDR3 is CASSFSRPGGNEQFF. The CDR3 DNA follows: TGTGCCAGCAGTTTCTCGAGACCCGGAGGCAATGAGCAGTTCTTC.

The chain uses TRBV29-1 and TRBJ2-1; 7 bases match TRBD2. J lost 7 bases, V lost 3 bases, and 6 bases had no gene match. Germline CDR1 is SQVTM and CDR2 is ANQGSEA. This CDR3 has 13 residues. DNA for the CDR3: TGCAGCGTTGATCGCCAGGGAGGGAATGAGCAGTTCTTC. This sequence encodes CSVDRQGGNEQFF.

The chain combines TRBV30 with TRBJ1-3; D is unclear. CDR3 size: 15 residues. V was pared by 2 bases and J by 0 bases, with 11 bases between. Germline CDR1 reads GTSNPN; CDR2 reads SVGIG (reference sequence). CDR3 amino acids: CAWSYGRTSGNTIYF. Here the CDR3 DNA reads TGTGCCTGGAGTTACGGGAGGACCTCTGGAAACACCATATATTTT.

This chain connects TRBV10-3 to TRBJ2-2; maybe TRBD1 (6 bases). Germline V gene sequence: CDR1 ENHRY, CDR2 SYGVKD. The CDR3 has 14 amino acids. Deletions cut 7 bases from V and 6 bases from J, with 15 bases between. CDR3 nucleotides: TGTGCCATCAAAGAACAGGGTTCGGCCGGGGAGCTGTTTTTT. Amino acid sequence: CAIKEQGSAGELFF.